This TCR beta chain came from a study of cytomegalovirus exposure and HLA in healthy donors. Details on this clone: Its target is not known.

The CDR3 loop spans 15 amino acids. Vbeta (60) and Jbeta (13) primers were used in the PCR. TCRdb keeps only in-frame clones here, not all; method: immunoSEQ multiplex PCR. The table has fewer than 250,000 clones, less than 85% seen once. Overall study results and limits: In a later analysis, at a false discovery rate of 0.05, 15,000 to 20,000 TCR beta sequences matched HLA alleles. In a later analysis, DRB1 alleles had the most associated TCRs; HLA-C alleles the fewest. TCR sequences were mostly rare, though some public TCRs occurred in many donors.

Sample: PBMCs. The sequence was obtained from a man younger than 45 in good health and CMV-seropositive. The rearrangement uses TRBV21-1 and TRBJ2-5; the table assigns TRBD2, which was not confirmed against the DNA. TRBV21-1 has pseudogene status. The CDR3 sequence: CASSTKGGAGETQYF. Here the CDR3 DNA reads TGTGCCAGCAGCACGAAAGGGGGGGCGGGCGAGACCCAGTACTTC.